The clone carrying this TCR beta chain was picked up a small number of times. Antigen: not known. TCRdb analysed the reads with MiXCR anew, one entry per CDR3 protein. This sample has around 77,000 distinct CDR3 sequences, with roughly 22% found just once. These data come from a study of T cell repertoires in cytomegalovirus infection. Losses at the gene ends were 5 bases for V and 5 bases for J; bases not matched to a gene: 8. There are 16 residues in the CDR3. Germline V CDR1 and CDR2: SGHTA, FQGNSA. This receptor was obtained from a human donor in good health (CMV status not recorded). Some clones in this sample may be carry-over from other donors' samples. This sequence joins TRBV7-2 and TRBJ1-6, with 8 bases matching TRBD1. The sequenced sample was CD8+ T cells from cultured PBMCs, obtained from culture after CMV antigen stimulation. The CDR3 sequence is CASSTRTGINNSPLHF. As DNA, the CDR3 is TGTGCCAGCAGCACCCGGACAGGGATTAATAATTCACCCCTCCACTTT.